What follows are 11 T cell receptor beta chains derived from one specimen sequenced in a study of cytomegalovirus exposure and HLA in healthy donors (dated by TCRdb to the late 2010s). Library method: the immunoSEQ multiplex PCR assay. For the multiplex PCR, a mixture combining 60 forward primers for TCR Vbeta segments and 13 reverse primers for TCR Jbeta segments was used. TCRdb holds this immuneACCESS table with in-frame rearrangements only. Some clones are missing; in checked studies, unresolved V genes explain under half, and the rest has no known cause. Here the sample has about 110,000 clones; around 85% occur a single time. Roughly 6% of the sample is taken by the ten largest. Sample: PBMCs. All receptors come from a young man in good health and CMV-seropositive.

The CDR3 region has the DNA TGTGCCATCTCGAAATCTGGACTAGCGGGGATCGGGGAGCTGTTTTTT. Its translation: CAISKSGLAGIGELFF. This sequence joins TRBV19 and TRBJ2-2; 12 bases line up with TRBD2. Trimming took 10 bases from V and 7 from J; bases not matched to a gene: 13. The CDR3 is 16 amino acids. Germline V gene sequence: CDR1 LNHDA, CDR2 SQIVND (reference sequence).

The chain joins TRBV7-8 to TRBJ2-5, with 13 bases identical to TRBD2. The CDR3 runs to 18 residues. J was trimmed by 2 bases and V by 5 bases; bases with no gene match: 11. The germline V gene has CDR1 SGHVS and CDR2 FQNEAQ. In DNA, the CDR3 is TGTGCCAGCAGCCCCCGACTAGCGGGGGGCGCAATTCAAGAGACCCAGTACTTC. Translation: CASSPRLAGGAIQETQYF.

The chain has TRBV18 and TRBJ2-5; TRBD1 agrees at 8 bases. Germline CDR1 reads KGHSH; CDR2 reads LQKENI. This CDR3 is built from 16 residues. The junction had 12 bases not matched to a gene; V was cut back by 5 bases and J by 4 bases. The DNA for the CDR3 is TGTGCCAGCTCAGTCGGACAGGGCGGAGCTGGAGAGACCCAGTACTTC. It translates to CASSVGQGGAGETQYF. Looking up the rest from reference TRBV18 and TRBJ2-5 gives the full variable domain: NAGVMQNPRHLVRRRGQEARLRCSPMKGHSHVYWYRQLPEEGLKFMVYLQKENIIDESGMPKERFSAEFPKEGPSILRIQQVVRGDSAAYFCASSVGQGGAGETQYFGPGTRLLVL.

This clone has a handful of counts. J is TRBJ1-2 and V is TRBV4-1; 8 nucleotides align to TRBD1. V was clipped by 3 bases and J by 0 bases; unmatched bases: 3. From germline, CDR1 is MGHRA and CDR2 YSYEKL. There are 15 residues in the CDR3. CDR3 nucleotide sequence: TGCGCCAGCAGCCAGGACAGGGCAGCTAACTATGGCTACACCTTC. Translation: CASSQDRAANYGYTF.

The chain couples TRBV5-1 to TRBJ1-2, with TRBD1 matching over 8 bases. CDR3 length equals 15 residues. Trimming took 4 bases from V and 5 from J; bases not matched to a gene: 10. CDR1 SGHRS and CDR2 YFSETQ come from the germline V gene. The chain's CDR3 is CASSVTSGQVYGYTF. The DNA of the CDR3 is TGCGCCAGCAGCGTCACGTCGGGACAGGTATATGGCTACACCTTC.

The V and J genes are TRBV4-1 and TRBJ1-1; the D is unclear. Germline V gene lookup returns CDR1 MGHRA and CDR2 YSYEKL. The V gene lost 4 bases and the J gene lost 0 bases, with 15 bases spanning the gap. The CDR3 runs to 16 residues. CDR3 residues: CASSPSPAGMNTEAFF. CDR3 in DNA: TGCGCCAGCAGCCCCTCCCCGGCGGGGATGAACACTGAAGCTTTCTTT.

The genes are TRBV6-1 and TRBJ1-2; the match to TRBD1 covers 9 bases. CDR3 length equals 15 residues. Germline values: CDR1 MNHNS, CDR2 SASEGT. J lost 4 bases, V lost 6 bases, and 9 bases had no gene match. The DNA of the CDR3 is TGTGCCAGCAGGCCTAGGACAGGGGAGGGCTATGGCTACACCTTC. It encodes CASRPRTGEGYGYTF.

This clone was detected a few times. The chain uses TRBV7-2 and TRBJ1-2; TRBD1 matches at 10 bases. Looked up from germline, CDR1 is SGHTA and CDR2 is FQGNSA. The length of the CDR3 is 17 residues. The ends lost 1 base at V and 7 bases at J; junction bases unmatched: 12. The CDR3: CASSLEPTATGGPGYTF. Here the CDR3 DNA reads TGTGCCAGCAGCTTAGAGCCAACCGCGACAGGGGGCCCTGGCTACACCTTC.

The genes are TRBV7-6 and TRBJ2-7; D not resolved. The CDR3 has 15 amino acids. CDR1 SGHVS and CDR2 FNYEAQ come from the germline V gene. Deletions cut 1 base from V and 5 bases from J, with 15 bases between. DNA of the CDR3: TGTGCCAGCAGCTTAGAAAGGTATCTAGGCGACGAGCAGTACTTC. Translated, it gives CASSLERYLGDEQYF.

The chain has TRBV11-2 and TRBJ1-2, with D perhaps matching TRBD1 (5 bases). CDR3 size: 14 residues. The germline gives CDR1 SGHAT, CDR2 FQNNGV. Trimming left V 5 bases short and J 3 bases short, with 13 bases between. The CDR3 nucleotides read TGTGCCAGCAGCCCGTCAGGGTCGTACTATGGCTACACCTTC. Translated, it gives CASSPSGSYYGYTF.

The rearrangement links TRBV9 to TRBJ2-1, with 7 bases lining up with TRBD2. The CDR3 runs to 16 residues. Germline V gene sequence: CDR1 SGDLS, CDR2 YYNGEE. Losses at the gene ends were 0 bases for V and 5 bases for J; bases not matched to a gene: 8. The CDR3 sequence: CASSVVSQRGHNEQFF. In nucleotides, the CDR3 is TGTGCCAGCAGCGTAGTTAGCCAGCGGGGCCACAATGAGCAGTTCTTC. Drawing the rest from reference TRBV9 and TRBJ2-1, the complete variable domain is DSGVTQTPKHLITATGQRVTLRCSPRSGDLSVYWYQQSLDQGLQFLIQYYNGEERAKGNILERFSAQQFPDLHSELNLSSLELGDSALYFCASSVVSQRGHNEQFFGPGTRLTVL.